The present entry profiles one TCR beta chain with its context. The target antigen is unknown. The data originate from a study of cytomegalovirus exposure and HLA in healthy donors. General study findings and limits: With high specificity and sensitivity, the classifier reportedly diagnosed cytomegalovirus status. CMV antigen specificity was confirmed in vitro for three CMV-associated chains.

The PCR ran on 60 Vbeta and 13 Jbeta primers. Method: immunoSEQ multiplex PCR; TCRdb's copy keeps in-frame clones and lacks some. The sample lists 150,000 to 200,000 clones; around 79% were seen once. The receptor was derived from a male donor in good health and CMV-seropositive. The sample consisted of PBMCs.

The CDR3 protein is CASRLSGVLETQYF. CDR3 in DNA: TGTGCCAGCAGGCTTAGCGGAGTTCTAGAGACCCAGTACTTC. J is TRBJ2-5 and V is TRBV6-1, with D tentatively TRBD2 (6 bases). The CDR3 extends over 14 amino acids. Germline V gives CDR1 MNHNS, CDR2 SASEGT. V lost 6 bases, J lost 4 bases, and 15 bases lay in between.